This T cell receptor beta chain derives from a study of a mutant IDH1 vaccine in newly diagnosed glioma. Whole-study context: Vaccinations were initiated 4-6 weeks following radiotherapy alone, or were given together with temozolomide cycles.

The time point: week 35, safety follow-up. The study gave 300 ug of mutant IDH1 20-mer peptide per vaccine dose, with topical imiquimod. The vaccination schedule gave patients eight doses in weeks 1, 3, 5, 7, 11, 15, 19 and 23. In regard to this clone: Antigen: not known.

The table came from immunoSEQ multiplex PCR; TCRdb's copy has only in-frame clones and leaves some out. The sample has more than 35,000 clones; approximately 80% are singletons. There are 15 residues in the CDR3. Germline V CDR1 and CDR2: MGHRA, YSYEKL. V is TRBV4-1 and J is TRBJ2-5; 7 bases line up with TRBD1. The J call may be mistaken, given a closer DNA end match to TRBJ2-7. This TCR was sampled from a woman in her forties with glioma. Some clones in this sample may be carry-over from other donors' samples. The material was PBMCs, obtained from a glioma patient whose treatment included an IDH1 peptide vaccine. Here the CDR3 DNA reads TGCGCCAGCAGCCAAGTCCAACAGGGGAGAAACGAGCAGTACTTC. It encodes CASSQVQQGRNEQYF.